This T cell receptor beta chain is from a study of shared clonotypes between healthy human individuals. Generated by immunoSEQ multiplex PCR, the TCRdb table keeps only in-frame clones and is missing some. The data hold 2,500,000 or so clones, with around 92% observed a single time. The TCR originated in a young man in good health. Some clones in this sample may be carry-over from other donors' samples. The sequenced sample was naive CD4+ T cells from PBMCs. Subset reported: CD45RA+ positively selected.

CDR3 amino acids: CASSSATTNEKLFF. As DNA, the CDR3 is TGTGCCAGCAGTTCGGCAACAACTAATGAAAAACTGTTTTTT. The chain recombines TRBV6-1 with TRBJ1-4; D ambiguous. Germline V gene sequence: CDR1 MNHNS, CDR2 SASEGT. This CDR3 is 14 amino acids long. The germline V and J ends were trimmed by 5 bases and 0 bases, with 7 bases remaining between them.